This T cell receptor (beta chain) was found in a study of blood T cell repertoires in COVID-19. Study summary: COVID-19 samples collected from the United States, Italy and Spain covered acute and convalescent phases. T cells, B-cell-depleted T cells, or PBMCs provided the cDNA or gDNA that served as material.

Generated by immunoSEQ multiplex PCR, the TCRdb table keeps only in-frame clones and is missing some. Found here are some 250,000 clones, roughly 90% of them singletons; the top ten hold roughly 8.6%. This clone has more than one count but fewer than ten. V lost 2 bases and J lost 3; bases outside the gene matches: 5. The CDR3 has 15 amino acids. Germline V gene lookup returns CDR1 WNHNN and CDR2 SYGVQD (reference sequence). The source is a man aged 35-49 years who had recovered from COVID-19. V gene TRBV10-1 combines with J gene TRBJ2-7; 9 nucleotides align to TRBD1. The material sequenced was PBMCs or T cells enriched from blood (not recorded which). This chain's CDR3 is CASSEPGQGVYEQYF. CDR3 in DNA: TGCGCCAGCAGTGAGCCGGGACAGGGTGTCTACGAGCAGTACTTC.